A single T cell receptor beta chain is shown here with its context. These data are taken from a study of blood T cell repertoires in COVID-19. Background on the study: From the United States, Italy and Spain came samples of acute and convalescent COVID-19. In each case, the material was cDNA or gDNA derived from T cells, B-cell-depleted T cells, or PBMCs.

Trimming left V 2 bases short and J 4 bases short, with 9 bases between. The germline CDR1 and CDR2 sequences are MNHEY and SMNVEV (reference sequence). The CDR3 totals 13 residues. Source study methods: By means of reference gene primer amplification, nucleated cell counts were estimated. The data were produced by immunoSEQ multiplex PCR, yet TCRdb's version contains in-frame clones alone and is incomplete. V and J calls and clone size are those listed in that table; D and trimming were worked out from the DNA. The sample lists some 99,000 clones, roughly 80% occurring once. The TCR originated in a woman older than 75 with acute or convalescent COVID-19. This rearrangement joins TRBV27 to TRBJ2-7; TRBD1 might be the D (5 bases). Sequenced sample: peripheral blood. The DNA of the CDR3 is TGTGCCAGCAGTTTACAGGGTCGGTACGAGCAGTACTTC. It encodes CASSLQGRYEQYF.